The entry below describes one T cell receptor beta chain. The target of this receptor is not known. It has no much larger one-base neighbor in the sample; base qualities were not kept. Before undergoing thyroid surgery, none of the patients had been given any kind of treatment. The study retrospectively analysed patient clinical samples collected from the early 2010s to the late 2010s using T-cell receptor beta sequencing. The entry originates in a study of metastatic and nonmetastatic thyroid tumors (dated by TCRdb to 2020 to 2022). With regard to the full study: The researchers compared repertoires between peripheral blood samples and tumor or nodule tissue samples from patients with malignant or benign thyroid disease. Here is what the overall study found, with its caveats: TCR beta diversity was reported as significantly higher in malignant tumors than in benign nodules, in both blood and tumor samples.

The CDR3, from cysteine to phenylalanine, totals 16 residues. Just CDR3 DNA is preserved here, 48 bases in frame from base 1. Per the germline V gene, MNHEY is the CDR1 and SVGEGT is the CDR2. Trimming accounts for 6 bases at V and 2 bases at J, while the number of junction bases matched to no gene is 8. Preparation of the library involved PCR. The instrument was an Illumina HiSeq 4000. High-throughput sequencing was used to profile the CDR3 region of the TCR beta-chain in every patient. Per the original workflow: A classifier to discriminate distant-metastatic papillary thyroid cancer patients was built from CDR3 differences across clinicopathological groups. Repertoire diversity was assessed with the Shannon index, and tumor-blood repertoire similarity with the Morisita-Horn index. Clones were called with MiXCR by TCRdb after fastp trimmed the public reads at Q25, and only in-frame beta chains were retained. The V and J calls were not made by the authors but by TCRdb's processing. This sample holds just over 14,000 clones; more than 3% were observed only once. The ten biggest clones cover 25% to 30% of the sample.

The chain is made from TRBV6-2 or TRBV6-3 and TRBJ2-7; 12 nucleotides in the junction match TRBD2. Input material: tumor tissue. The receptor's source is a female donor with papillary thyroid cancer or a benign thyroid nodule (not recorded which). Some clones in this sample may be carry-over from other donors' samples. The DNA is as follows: TGTGCCAGCAGACCGACTAGCGGGAGAACTGCCTACGAGCAGTACTTC. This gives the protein CASRPTSGRTAYEQYF.